A selection of T cell receptor beta chains follows, all from one sample in a study of blood T cells in healthy people across ages. TCRdb used MiXCR to reprocess the 5' RACE reads, holding one entry per CDR3 protein. The data contain about 1.5 million distinct CDR3 sequences, approximately 43% of them singletons. The sequenced sample was blood. These receptors were collected from a young woman in good health. The CDR3 runs from the conserved cysteine through the conserved F or W. A D gene is named only where the DNA matches it firmly. Clone size appears in some rows only: once, few, many, or a class for an expanded clone.

j_call d_call cdr3_length v_call clone_size cdr3_nt cdr3_aa
TRBJ1-1 - 14 TRBV6-1 - TGTGCCAGCAGTGCCACCCGACTAAACACTGAAGCTTTCTTT CASSATRLNTEAFF
TRBJ2-7 - 13 TRBV7-9 - TGTGCCAGCAGCACAGTACTGTCCTACGAGCAGTACTTC CASSTVLSYEQYF
TRBJ1-1 - 10 TRBV29-1 - TGCAGCGCCCGGGACCGTGAAGCTTTCTTT CSARDREAFF
TRBJ2-2 - 14 TRBV5-1 - TGCGCCAGCAGCGTGGTCGGGGCCACCGGGGAGCTGTTTTTT CASSVVGATGELFF
TRBJ1-1 - 16 TRBV14 - TGTGCCAGCAGCCAAGGAGCCTCTGACGGTCACACTGAAGCTTTCTTT CASSQGASDGHTEAFF
TRBJ2-1 TRBD1 15 TRBV25-1 - TGTGCCAGCAGTGAATCCCTTACAGGGGACAGTGAGCAGTTCTTC CASSESLTGDSEQFF
TRBJ1-4 - 14 TRBV30 - TGTGCCTGGAGTGTGTTGTGGGGTAATGAAAAACTGTTTTTT CAWSVLWGNEKLFF
TRBJ2-1 - 15 TRBV7-2 few TGTGCCAGCAGCTTAGTGGAGATCTTCTACAATGAGCAGTTCTTC CASSLVEIFYNEQFF
TRBJ2-7 - 15 TRBV25-1 - TGTGCCAGCAGTCCGAGTGGGGGGGCCCTCAACGAGCAGTACTTC CASSPSGGALNEQYF
TRBJ2-7 TRBD1 16 TRBV4-3 few TGCGCCAGCAGCCAAGAAACCGGGACAGGGAACTACGAGCAGTACTTC CASSQETGTGNYEQYF
TRBJ2-7 - 12 TRBV6-1 - TGTGCCAGCACTGCGGGCCCCTACGAGCAGTACTTC CASTAGPYEQYF
TRBJ1-1 TRBD1 14 TRBV2 - TGTGCCAGCAGGGAAGACAGGGGAGGCACTGAAGCTTTCTTT CASREDRGGTEAFF
TRBJ2-3 - 17 TRBV6-2/TRBV6-3 - TGTGCCAGCAGTTACCCCAGCCGGCTCACAGGGTCAGATACGCAGTATTTT CASSYPSRLTGSDTQYF
TRBJ1-2 - 14 TRBV28 many TGTGCCACCATCTACATTCAGGGGAACTATGGCTACACCTTC CATIYIQGNYGYTF
TRBJ1-5 - 15 TRBV7-2 - TGTGCCAGCAGCTTAGTTGGCGGGGAAAATCAGCCCCAGCATTTT CASSLVGGENQPQHF
TRBJ2-3 TRBD2 16 TRBV24-1 - TGTGCCACCAGTGAAAGCGCTAGCGGGAGTTGGTATACGCAGTATTTT CATSESASGSWYTQYF
TRBJ2-5 - 15 TRBV12-3/TRBV12-4 - TGTGCCAGCAGTTTAAATTTCGGCCCTCAAGAGACCCAGTACTTC CASSLNFGPQETQYF
TRBJ1-1 TRBD1 14 TRBV6-5 many TGTGCCAGCAGTTCCGACAGGGGTGGCACTGAAGCTTTCTTT CASSSDRGGTEAFF
TRBJ2-4 - 14 TRBV20-1 - TGCAGTGCCCGACGGTCGGGCGAATATTTCATTCAGTACTTC CSARRSGEYFIQYF
TRBJ2-1 TRBD2 18 TRBV4-3 few TGCGCCAGCAGCCAAGATGCGGACCTTAGCGGGAGAATCAATGAGCAGTTCTTC CASSQDADLSGRINEQFF
TRBJ1-3 - 16 TRBV7-9 - TGTGCCAGCAGCCTCGTTCAGTACTCCTCTGGAAACACCATATATTTT CASSLVQYSSGNTIYF
TRBJ1-2 - 14 TRBV12-3/TRBV12-4 - TGTGCCAGCACCCCGAGTGGGCGGAACTATGGCTACACCTTC CASTPSGRNYGYTF
TRBJ2-7 - 12 TRBV2 - TGTGCCAGCCGAAGGGATAACGACGAGCAGTACTTC CASRRDNDEQYF
TRBJ1-2 - 14 TRBV20-1 - TGCAGTGCTAGAGCACTCCAGGGATCTTATGGCTACACCTTC CSARALQGSYGYTF
TRBJ2-3 - 13 TRBV12-5 - TGTGCTAGTGGTGCCACTAGCACCAATACGCAGTATTTT CASGATSTNTQYF
TRBJ1-2 - 14 TRBV20-1 - TGCAGTGCTAGAGATTCAAGGAGGGACTATGGCTACACCTTC CSARDSRRDYGYTF
TRBJ1-1 - 15 TRBV2 - TGTGCCAGCAGTGAGCAGGGTTTAGGCAACACTGAAGCTTTCTTT CASSEQGLGNTEAFF
TRBJ2-6 - 15 TRBV19 - TGTGCCAGTAGTATTGGTGGAGCTGGGGCCGACGTCCTGACTTTC CASSIGGAGADVLTF
TRBJ2-1 TRBD1 15 TRBV9 - TGTGCCAGCAGCGCGGCCCCGACAGGGTTCAATGAGCAGTTCTTC CASSAAPTGFNEQFF
TRBJ2-7 TRBD2 16 TRBV4-1 few TGCGCCAGCAGAAGTCCCCGGCGGGGGGGTTACAATGAGCAGTACTTC CASRSPRRGGYNEQYF
TRBJ2-7 TRBD2 17 TRBV4-3 - TGCGCCAGCAGCCAAGAGGTCGGACTAGCGGGAGCTTACGAGCAGTACTTC CASSQEVGLAGAYEQYF
TRBJ1-1 TRBD1 17 TRBV7-9 - TGTGCCAGCACCCTCGGGACAGGGCGGTCTATTAGGACTGAAGCTTTCTTT CASTLGTGRSIRTEAFF
TRBJ1-1 - 13 TRBV29-1 once TGCAGCGTAGGTAGTGGGATGAACACTGAAGCTTTCTTT CSVGSGMNTEAFF
TRBJ1-1 - 15 TRBV7-2 few TGTGCCAGCAGCGCACAGCGGGCCCAGAACACTGAAGCTTTCTTT CASSAQRAQNTEAFF
TRBJ2-1 - 16 TRBV11-3 - TGTGCCAGCAGCTTAGCGGGGCTAAGCTCCTACAATGAGCAGTTCTTC CASSLAGLSSYNEQFF
TRBJ2-1 - 14 TRBV15 - TGTGCCACCAGCAGAGATTATTCGGTGGATGAGCAGTTCTTC CATSRDYSVDEQFF
TRBJ2-3 TRBD2 16 TRBV2 few TGTGCCAGCAGTGAAGTGGGACTAGCGGGGGCAGATACGCAGTATTTT CASSEVGLAGADTQYF
TRBJ2-1 - 13 TRBV10-3 few TGTGCCATCAGTGAACGACAGGTCAATGAGCAGTTCTTC CAISERQVNEQFF
TRBJ1-6 - 13 TRBV6-2/TRBV6-3 - TGTGCCAGCAGTCAGACGGGCAATTCACCCCCCCACTTT CASSQTGNSPPHF
TRBJ1-5 TRBD1 15 TRBV5-6 - TGTGCCAGCAGCTTGAGGGACAGGGCTAATCAGCCCCAGCATTTT CASSLRDRANQPQHF
TRBJ2-4 TRBD2 14 TRBV6-6 - TGTGCCAGCAGTGACGGTCCTAGCGGAAACATTCAGTACTTC CASSDGPSGNIQYF
TRBJ1-2 - 14 TRBV20-1 few TGCAGTGCTAGAGAAATGGTCCTTTTCTATGGCTACACCTTC CSAREMVLFYGYTF